The 14 T cell receptor beta chains in this list originate from one sample, sequenced in a study of metastatic and nonmetastatic thyroid tumors. Each patient went into thyroid surgery without having received any treatment. TCRdb used MiXCR to call clones anew from the PCR reads. The sample yields about 45,000 clones, about 4.2% seen once. The sequenced sample consisted of blood. These receptors all come from a female donor with papillary thyroid cancer or a benign thyroid nodule (not recorded which). Some clones in this sample may be carry-over from other donors' samples.

Turning to this clone: Since the CDR3 does not end with the conserved phenylalanine or tryptophan, this likely comes from a read error. The chain recombines TRBV14 with TRBJ2-5; 9 positions match TRBD2. Trimming cost V 4 bases and J 5 bases; bases outside gene matches: 11. There are 16 residues in the CDR3. From germline, CDR1 is SGHDN and CDR2 FVKESK. CDR3: CASSPNPGLAGETQYS. CDR3 in DNA: TGTGCCAGCAGCCCCAATCCGGGACTAGCCGGGGAGACCCAGTACTCC.

This clone has only a few counts. The chain carries TRBV12-3 or TRBV12-4 and TRBJ1-1, with 8 positions matching TRBD1. The CDR3 extends over 12 amino acids. With 4 bases clipped from V and 6 bases from J, the junction kept 1 base outside the gene matches. Here the CDR3 DNA reads TGTGCCAGCAGTTACAGGGGGGCTGAAGCTTTCTTT. It is translated as CASSYRGAEAFF.

This clone occurred many times. The chain carries TRBV10-1 and TRBJ2-2, with TRBD1 matching over 8 bases. The germline gives CDR1 WNHNN, CDR2 SYGVQD (reference sequence). The CDR3 contains 14 residues. Trimming took 5 bases from V and 6 from J; bases not matched to a gene: 5. In DNA form, the CDR3 reads TGCGCCAGCAGTATAGCACAGGGGGCCGGGGAGCTGTTTTTT. This codes for CASSIAQGAGELFF.

This clone showed up just a few times. The chain links TRBV20-1 to TRBJ2-7; 12 bases agree with TRBD2. With V trimmed by 5 bases and J by 0 bases, 2 bases remained unmatched. CDR3 length: 14 residues. Germline CDR1 DFQATT, CDR2 SNEGSKA (reference sequence). The CDR3 nucleotides are TGCAGTGCTGAGACTAGCGGGAGCTCCTACGAGCAGTACTTC. Amino acids: CSAETSGSSYEQYF.

This clone was seen repeatedly, ten times or more. The V gene is TRBV19, the J gene TRBJ1-3; 10 positions agree with TRBD1. Germline trimming cut 4 bases from V and 6 bases from J; bases unmatched to any gene: 6. From germline, CDR1 is LNHDA and CDR2 SQIVND (reference sequence). The CDR3 has 15 residues. The CDR3 protein is CASSNPGQGVNTIYF. The CDR3 DNA follows: TGTGCCAGTAGTAACCCCGGACAGGGGGTAAACACCATATATTTT.

V usage is TRBV6-2 or TRBV6-3 and J usage is TRBJ1-2; maybe TRBD1 (6 bases). The V gene lost 9 bases and the J gene lost 2 bases, with 22 bases spanning the gap. Germline V gene lookup returns CDR1 MNHEY and CDR2 SVGEGT. There are 16 residues in the CDR3. The CDR3 sequence is CASSIDELGTNYGYTF. CDR3 DNA: TGTGCCAGTAGTATAGATGAACTCGGGACAAACTATGGCTACACCTTC.

This clone was picked up a small number of times. Other nucleotide sequences in the sample specify the same CDR3. This sequence joins TRBV5-1 and TRBJ2-7, with TRBD2 matching over 8 bases. The length of the CDR3 is 15 residues. The germline V gene encodes CDR1 SGHRS and CDR2 YFSETQ. J was trimmed by 5 bases and V by 6 bases; bases with no gene match: 13. The DNA of the CDR3 is TGCGCCAGCATCCGGGGGGGTGGACCAGACAACGAGCAGTACTTC. Its translation is CASIRGGGPDNEQYF. Full variable domain (remainder filled in from reference TRBV5-1 and TRBJ2-7): KAGVTQTPRYLIKTRGQQVTLSCSPISGHRSVSWYQQTPGQGLQFLFEYFSETQRNKGNFPGRFSGRQFSNSRSEMNVSTLELGDSALYLCASIRGGGPDNEQYFGPGTRLTVT.

As concerns this clone: An end of the junction differs from the germline gene, which may be a read error. The chain joins TRBV2 to TRBJ2-6, with D unresolved. CDR1 is SNHLY, CDR2 FYNNEI, per germline. CDR3 length equals 17 residues. As DNA, the CDR3 is TGTGCCAGCAGTGAGGAAGGCGGATACTCTGGGGACAACGTCCTGACTTTC. It encodes CASSEEGGYSGDNVLTF.

This clone is termed medium-sized. The gene calls are TRBV6-9 and TRBJ2-3; D is ambiguous. Between the trimmed V and J ends, which lost 2 bases and 4 bases, there was a span of 10 bases. Germline V gene sequence: CDR1 MNHGY, CDR2 SVAAGI. The CDR3 loop spans 14 amino acids. CDR3 in amino acids: CASSYGKSPDTQYF. CDR3 nucleotide sequence: TGTGCCAGCAGTTATGGCAAGTCCCCAGATACGCAGTATTTT.

This clone was counted at least ten times. This chain joins TRBV4-2 and TRBJ2-1; D possibly corresponds to TRBD2 (6 bases). The CDR3 spans 19 residues. V lost 0 bases and J lost 0, with 18 bases in between. Per the germline V gene, CDR1 is LGHNA and CDR2 is YNFKEQ. CDR3 in DNA: TGTGCCAGCAGCCAAGAATTAGTGATAGCGGTTAGCTCCTACAATGAGCAGTTCTTC. It translates to CASSQELVIAVSSYNEQFF.

This clone was recorded many times. The V call is TRBV29-1, the J call TRBJ1-5; D is perhaps TRBD1 (6 bases). Per the germline V gene, CDR1 is SQVTM and CDR2 is ANQGSEA. V lost 6 bases and J lost 3, with 9 bases in between. The length of the CDR3 is 12 residues. The DNA of the CDR3 is TGCAGCGTCCGGGACAACAATCAGCCCCAGCATTTT. Amino acids: CSVRDNNQPQHF.

This clone was seen repeatedly, ten times or more. The V call is TRBV5-1, the J call TRBJ2-5; either TRBD1 or TRBD2 may fit D (5 bases each). The germline V gene encodes CDR1 SGHRS and CDR2 YFSETQ. The CDR3 covers 13 residues. V was trimmed by 3 bases and J by 7 bases, leaving 13 bases between them. In DNA form, the CDR3 reads TGCGCCAGCAGCTCAGGGAGTAGGGGGACCCAGTACTTC. Protein product: CASSSGSRGTQYF.

In its sample, this clone was seen many times. The chain links TRBV27 to TRBJ2-7, with no clear D. The CDR3 sequence is 14 residues long. Trimming left V 5 bases short and J 1 base short, with 12 bases between. Per germline, CDR1 MNHEY and CDR2 SMNVEV (reference sequence). The CDR3 loop is CASSARLESYEQYF. In DNA, the CDR3 is TGTGCCAGCAGTGCCAGGTTGGAATCCTACGAGCAGTACTTC.

In this sample, this clone turned up a few times. V usage is TRBV19 and J usage is TRBJ1-5; D gene unclear. Germline V lookup: CDR1 LNHDA, CDR2 SQIVND (reference sequence). V was cut by 4 bases and J by 7 bases, with 23 bases left in between. The CDR3 runs 17 residues. The CDR3 DNA follows: TGTGCCAGTAGTAGTAGGATGGAGAGCGTGAGTGACCAGCCCCAGCATTTT. It is translated as CASSSRMESVSDQPQHF.